These 2 T cell receptor beta chains share one sample of origin, sequenced in a study of a mutant IDH1 vaccine in newly diagnosed glioma. Profiled with immunoSEQ multiplex PCR; TCRdb holds only in-frame clones, not every one. Seen here are about 68,000 clones, roughly 78% observed once, and the top ten hold roughly 8%. Time point indicated: baseline, week 1 (first vaccination visit). Specified treatment: pre-vaccination baseline after standard-of-care therapy. The sample consisted of PBMCs, taken from a glioma patient treated with radiotherapy, temozolomide or both. The origin of the receptors is a man aged 45 to 65 with glioma.

The chain has TRBV9 and TRBJ1-2; 7 bases agree with TRBD1. The CDR3 loop spans 14 amino acids. The V gene end was trimmed by 7 bases and the J gene end by 4 bases; junction bases not matched to a gene: 10. Germline values: CDR1 SGDLS, CDR2 YYNGEE. CDR3 region: CASDTQGSTYGYTF. CDR3 coding DNA: TGTGCCAGCGACACACAGGGGTCGACCTATGGCTACACCTTC.

This clone was seen just once. For the CDR3, the DNA is TGTGCCTGGAAGAAGGGCCCTGGGGCCAACGTCCTGACTTTC. Its translation is CAWKKGPGANVLTF. This chain links TRBV30 with TRBJ2-6; D uncertain. Trimming took 4 bases from V and 2 from J, leaving 9 bases between them. The CDR3 length is 14 residues. Germline CDR1 reads GTSNPN; CDR2 reads SVGIG (reference sequence).